This TCR beta chain comes out of a study of response to subunit inactivated influenza vaccine. Study-wide results and caveats: Authors suggested seasonal influenza vaccinations each recruit few new T cells.

TCRdb passed the RT-PCR reads through MiXCR, listing each CDR3 protein once. The data show approximately 530,000 distinct CDR3 sequences, about 7.6% seen once. A word on this clonotype: Its specificity is unknown.

V dropped 0 bases and J dropped 3 bases, with 12 bases sitting between them. The CDR3 length is 14 residues. Germline CDR1 and CDR2: DFQATT and SNEGSKA (reference sequence). This clonotype was sampled from a man between 50 and 70 years old who received an inactivated influenza vaccine. This specimen was PBMCs from blood, taken around 25 months after vaccination. J is TRBJ2-7 and V is TRBV20-1, with a possible D match to TRBD1 (5 bases). In DNA, the CDR3 is TGCAGTGCTAGAGATTCGAAGGGGTACTACGAGCAGTACTTC. Protein product: CSARDSKGYYEQYF.